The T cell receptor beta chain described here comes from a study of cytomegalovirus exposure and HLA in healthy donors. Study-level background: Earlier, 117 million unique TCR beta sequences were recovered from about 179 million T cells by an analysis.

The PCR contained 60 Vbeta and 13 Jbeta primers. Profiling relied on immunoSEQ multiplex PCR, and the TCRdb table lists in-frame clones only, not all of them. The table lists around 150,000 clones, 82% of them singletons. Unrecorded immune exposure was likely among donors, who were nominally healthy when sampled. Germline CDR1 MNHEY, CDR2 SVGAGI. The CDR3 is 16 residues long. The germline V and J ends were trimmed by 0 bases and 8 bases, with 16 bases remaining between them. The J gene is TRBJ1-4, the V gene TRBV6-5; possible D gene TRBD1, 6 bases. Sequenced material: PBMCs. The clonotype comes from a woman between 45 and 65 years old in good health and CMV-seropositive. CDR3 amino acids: CASSYSGGAGGEKLFF. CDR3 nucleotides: TGTGCCAGCAGTTACTCGGGGGGGGCCGGGGGGGAAAAACTGTTTTTT.